These 22 T cell receptor beta chains originate from one sample sequenced in a study of control samples from healthy donors and cancer patients. Sequencing used immunoSEQ multiplex PCR; TCRdb keeps in-frame clones, though not all of them. Counted here are more than 85,000 clones, about 92% occurring once; the ten biggest clones make up under 2.5%. Sequencing used blood. The source is a woman in her late teens or twenties in good health.

The chain joins TRBV30 to TRBJ1-2, with 11 bases identical to TRBD1. This CDR3 comprises 15 residues. Losses at the gene ends were 4 bases for V and 7 bases for J; bases not matched to a gene: 11. Germline V CDR1 and CDR2: GTSNPN, SVGIG (reference sequence). The CDR3 is CAWTKGQGEYGGYTF. CDR3 DNA sequence: TGTGCCTGGACCAAGGGACAGGGGGAATATGGTGGCTACACCTTC. The full variable domain, its missing parts supplied by reference TRBV30 and TRBJ1-2, is SQTIHQWPATLVQPVGSPLSLECTVEGTSNPNLYWYRQAAGRGLQLLFYSVGIGQISSEVPQNLSASRPQDRQFILSSKKLLLSDSGFYLCAWTKGQGEYGGYTFGSGTRLTVV.

This chain links TRBV5-8 with TRBJ2-3; 9 bases are a match to TRBD2. CDR1 SGHTS and CDR2 YDEGEE come from the germline V gene. The length of the CDR3 is 15 residues. Trimming removed 0 bases from V and 5 bases from J; junction bases left unmatched: 4. The CDR3 reads CASSLVAGAVDTQYF. The DNA of the CDR3 is TGTGCCAGCAGCTTGGTAGCGGGGGCAGTAGATACGCAGTATTTT.

This chain connects TRBV2 to TRBJ2-3, with D perhaps TRBD1 or TRBD2 (6 bases each). V was shortened by 11 bases and J by 0 bases, with 12 bases between the two germline ends. The V gene's germline CDR1 is SNHLY and CDR2 FYNNEI. The CDR3 runs to 13 residues. CDR3 sequence (DNA): TGTGCCCGCGGGACACGTAGCACAGATACGCAGTATTTT. Translation: CARGTRSTDTQYF. Based on the CDR3 plus reference TRBV2 and TRBJ2-3, the full variable domain is EPEVTQTPSHQVTQMGQEVILRCVPISNHLYFYWYRQILGQKVEFLVSFYNNEISEKSEIFDDQFSVERPDGSNFTLKIRSTKLEDSAMYFCARGTRSTDTQYFGPGTRLTVL.

As concerns this clone: The sample contains more than one DNA sequence encoding this CDR3. This chain links TRBV11-3 with TRBJ2-7, with D hard to call. Trimming pared 4 bases from V and 0 bases from J, leaving 4 bases between. Germline CDR1 SGHNT, CDR2 YENEEA. The CDR3 is made up of 12 amino acids. In DNA form, the CDR3 reads TGTGCCAGCAGCTCAGACTCCTACGAGCAGTACTTC. Its protein product is CASSSDSYEQYF.

The chain is built from TRBV6-5 and TRBJ2-5; D gene ambiguous. The CDR3 runs 14 residues. Trimming removed 6 bases at V and 2 bases at J, with 13 bases between. CDR1 and CDR2 (germline): MNHEY, SVGAGI. CDR3 nucleotides: TGTGCCAGCAGCCCCGGGCTAGGGCAAGAGACCCAGTACTTC. Encoded protein: CASSPGLGQETQYF.

Only one count was recorded for this clone. J is TRBJ1-6 and V is TRBV5-1, with D possibly TRBD1 on 6 matching bases. Germline lookup yields CDR1 SGHRS and CDR2 YFSETQ. This CDR3 has 16 residues. V was pared by 4 bases and J by 7 bases, with 18 bases between. The CDR3 here is CASSREGGRANSPLHF. The CDR3 DNA reads as TGCGCCAGCAGCCGCGAGGGGGGGCGCGCGAATTCACCCCTCCACTTT. Complete variable domain (other parts from reference TRBV5-1 and TRBJ1-6): KAGVTQTPRYLIKTRGQQVTLSCSPISGHRSVSWYQQTPGQGLQFLFEYFSETQRNKGNFPGRFSGRQFSNSRSEMNVSTLELGDSALYLCASSREGGRANSPLHFGNGTRLTVT.

The V gene is TRBV11-3, the J gene TRBJ2-5; 7 nucleotides line up with TRBD1. Germline-derived CDR1 and CDR2 are SGHNT and YENEEA. The CDR3 is 18 residues long. With V trimmed by 1 base and J by 1 base, 12 bases remained unmatched. The CDR3 nucleotides read TGTGCCAGCAGCTTAGGGATTTGGGCAGGGGGAAGCCAAGAGACCCAGTACTTC. It is translated as CASSLGIWAGGSQETQYF.

The rearrangement links TRBV18 to TRBJ1-4; 8 bases map to TRBD1. Trimming cost V 3 bases and J 6 bases; bases outside gene matches: 6. The CDR3 is made up of 15 amino acids. The V gene's germline CDR1 is KGHSH and CDR2 LQKENI. The CDR3 loop reads CASSPFQGADEKLFF. CDR3 nucleotide sequence: TGTGCCAGCTCACCGTTCCAGGGGGCGGATGAAAAACTGTTTTTT.

The chain joins TRBV7-9 to TRBJ1-4, with D perhaps TRBD1 (6 bases). The V end was cut by 4 bases, the J end by 7 bases, with 22 bases between. The CDR3 is 17 residues long. Germline CDR1 reads SEHNR; CDR2 reads FQNEAQ (reference sequence). CDR3 sequence (DNA): TGTGCCAGCAGCTACCCCCTAGGGGGGGGCCTTATTGAAAAACTGTTTTTT. Translated, it gives CASSYPLGGGLIEKLFF. The whole variable domain, remainder taken from reference TRBV7-9 and TRBJ1-4, is DTGVSQNPRHKITKRGQNVTFRCDPISEHNRLYWYRQTLGQGPEFLTYFQNEAQLEKSRLLSDRFSAERPKGSFSTLEIQRTEQGDSAMYLCASSYPLGGGLIEKLFFGSGTQLSVL.

CDR3 region: CASFWGEWADEKLFF. The CDR3 region has the DNA TGTGCCAGTTTTTGGGGGGAATGGGCGGATGAAAAACTGTTTTTT. The rearrangement joins TRBV28 to TRBJ1-4; TRBD1 is a possible D gene (5 bases). The CDR3 is 15 amino acids. V was pared by 9 bases and J by 6 bases, with 20 bases between. Germline V lookup: CDR1 MDHEN, CDR2 SYDVKM.

The CDR3 spells CASSVSTNTGELFF. CDR3 DNA sequence: TGTGCCAGTAGTGTGTCTACGAACACCGGGGAGCTGTTTTTT. The V call is TRBV19, the J call TRBJ2-2, with D unresolved. Per the germline V gene, CDR1 is LNHDA and CDR2 is SQIVND (reference sequence). The V end was cut by 5 bases, the J end by 0 bases, with 7 bases between. This CDR3 has 14 amino acids.

The genes are TRBV5-1 and TRBJ2-5, with 7 nucleotides matching TRBD2. Germline V gene lookup returns CDR1 SGHRS and CDR2 YFSETQ. Losses at the gene ends were 0 bases for V and 2 bases for J; bases not matched to a gene: 7. This CDR3 has 16 residues. The CDR3 bases are TGCGCCAGCAGCTTGGCCGCGGCTAGCGGACAAGAGACCCAGTACTTC. It codes for CASSLAAASGQETQYF.

The rearrangement links TRBV11-2 to TRBJ2-7; D is undetermined. Germline CDR1 and CDR2: SGHAT and FQNNGV. Trimming took 5 bases from V and 1 from J, leaving 12 bases between them. The CDR3 has 14 residues. The CDR3 sequence: CASSPPGVSYEQYF. The CDR3 DNA follows: TGTGCCAGCAGCCCCCCCGGCGTATCCTACGAGCAGTACTTC.

This chain connects TRBV11-1 to TRBJ1-1, with no clear D. The germline gives CDR1 SGHAT, CDR2 FQDESV (reference sequence). The V gene lost 6 bases and the J gene lost 1 base, with 3 bases spanning the gap. CDR3 size: 11 residues. The CDR3 DNA reads TGTGCCAGCAGACAGAACACTGAAGCTTTCTTT. This gives the protein CASRQNTEAFF.

In its sample, this clone was seen once. This chain links TRBV7-9 with TRBJ1-1; the match to TRBD1 covers 8 bases. The CDR3 extends over 15 amino acids. V was clipped by 3 bases and J by 6 bases; unmatched bases: 9. The germline V gene has CDR1 SEHNR and CDR2 FQNEAQ (reference sequence). CDR3 in DNA: TGTGCCAGCAGCTTTTACGGACAGGGTAAAGCTGAAGCTTTCTTT. This codes for CASSFYGQGKAEAFF.

Only a few counts were recorded for this clone. J is TRBJ1-3 and V is TRBV4-2, with 7 bases that match TRBD1. The V gene's germline CDR1 is LGHNA and CDR2 YNFKEQ. Trimming removed 1 base from V and 11 bases from J; junction bases left unmatched: 17. CDR3 length: 17 amino acids. The CDR3 DNA sequence: TGTGCCAGCAGCCAAGGGCCTTACGGACAGGTTCATTATGCCATATATTTT. Translated, it gives CASSQGPYGQVHYAIYF.

This clone was observed a few times. V is TRBV7-6 and J is TRBJ2-2, with 8 bases identical to TRBD2. CDR3 size: 16 residues. In germline, CDR1 is SGHVS, CDR2 FNYEAQ. V was pared by 5 bases and J by 1 base, with 6 bases of the junction left unmatched. CDR3 sequence reads: CASSPYGGGNTGELFF. The CDR3 region has the DNA TGTGCCAGCAGCCCCTACGGGGGGGGGAACACCGGGGAGCTGTTTTTT.

With regard to this clone: Different DNA sequences within this sample yield the same CDR3. The chain links TRBV30 to TRBJ2-7; D call uncertain. V gave up 1 base and J gave up 3 bases, with 7 bases separating them. This CDR3 spans 12 amino acids. The germline CDR1 and CDR2 sequences are GTSNPN and SVGIG (reference sequence). This CDR3 is CAWSEWGYEQYF. The CDR3 DNA follows: TGTGCCTGGAGTGAATGGGGCTACGAGCAGTACTTC.

The chain employs TRBV10-3 and TRBJ2-3; 9 nucleotides match TRBD2. The CDR3 is made up of 15 amino acids. CDR1 and CDR2 from the germline V gene are ENHRY and SYGVKD. V lost 6 bases, J lost 2 bases, and 6 bases stayed unmatched. The CDR3 is CAISQTSGNTDTQYF. CDR3 DNA: TGTGCCATCAGCCAGACTAGCGGAAACACAGATACGCAGTATTTT.

The V call is TRBV19, the J call TRBJ1-5; the D is unclear. Germline values: CDR1 LNHDA, CDR2 SQIVND (reference sequence). The CDR3 runs to 11 residues. V lost 7 bases and J lost 7, with 8 bases in between. CDR3 in amino acids: CASITNQPQHF. CDR3 in DNA: TGTGCCAGTATAACAAACCAGCCCCAGCATTTT.

The CDR3 loop reads CASSPSGGLYNEQFF. In DNA, the CDR3 is TGCGCCAGCAGCCCCAGCGGGGGGCTCTACAATGAGCAGTTCTTC. The chain is built from TRBV5-1 and TRBJ2-1; 9 positions match TRBD2. V lost 4 bases, J lost 3 bases, and 5 bases stayed unmatched. CDR1 is SGHRS and CDR2 is YFSETQ in the germline V gene. The CDR3 extends over 15 amino acids.

The chain employs TRBV28 and TRBJ2-7, with D perhaps TRBD2 (6 bases). The CDR3 has 16 amino acids. Germline V gene lookup returns CDR1 MDHEN and CDR2 SYDVKM. V was shortened by 4 bases and J by 2 bases, with 18 bases between the two germline ends. DNA for the CDR3: TGTGCCAGCAGTTGGAATTACGGGAGCCCAACCTACGAGCAGTACTTC. Translation: CASSWNYGSPTYEQYF.